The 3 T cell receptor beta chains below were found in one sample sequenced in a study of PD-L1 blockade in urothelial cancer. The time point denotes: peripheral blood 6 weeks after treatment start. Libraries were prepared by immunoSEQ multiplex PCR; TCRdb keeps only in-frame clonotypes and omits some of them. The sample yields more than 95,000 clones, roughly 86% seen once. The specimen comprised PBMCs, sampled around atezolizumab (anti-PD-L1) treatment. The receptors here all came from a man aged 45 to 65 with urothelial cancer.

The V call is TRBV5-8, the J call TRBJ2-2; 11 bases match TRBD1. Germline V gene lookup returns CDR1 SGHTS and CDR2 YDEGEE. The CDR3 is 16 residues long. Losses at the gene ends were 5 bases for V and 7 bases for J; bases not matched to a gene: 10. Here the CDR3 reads CASRLGQGALSGELFF. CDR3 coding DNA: TGTGCCAGCAGGCTAGGACAGGGGGCGCTGAGCGGGGAGCTGTTTTTT.

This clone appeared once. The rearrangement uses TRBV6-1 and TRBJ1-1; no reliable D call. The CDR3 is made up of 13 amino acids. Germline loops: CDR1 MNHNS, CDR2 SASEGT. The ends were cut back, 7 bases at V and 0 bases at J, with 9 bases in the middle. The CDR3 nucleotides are TGTGCCAGCATGGGCGGGCTGAACACTGAAGCTTTCTTT. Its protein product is CASMGGLNTEAFF.

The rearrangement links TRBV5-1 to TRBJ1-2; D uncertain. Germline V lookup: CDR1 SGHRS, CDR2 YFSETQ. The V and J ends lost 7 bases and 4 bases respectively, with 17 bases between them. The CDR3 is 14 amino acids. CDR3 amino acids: CASGRDLESYGYTF. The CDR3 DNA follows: TGCGCCAGCGGGAGGGATCTAGAGTCCTATGGCTACACCTTC.